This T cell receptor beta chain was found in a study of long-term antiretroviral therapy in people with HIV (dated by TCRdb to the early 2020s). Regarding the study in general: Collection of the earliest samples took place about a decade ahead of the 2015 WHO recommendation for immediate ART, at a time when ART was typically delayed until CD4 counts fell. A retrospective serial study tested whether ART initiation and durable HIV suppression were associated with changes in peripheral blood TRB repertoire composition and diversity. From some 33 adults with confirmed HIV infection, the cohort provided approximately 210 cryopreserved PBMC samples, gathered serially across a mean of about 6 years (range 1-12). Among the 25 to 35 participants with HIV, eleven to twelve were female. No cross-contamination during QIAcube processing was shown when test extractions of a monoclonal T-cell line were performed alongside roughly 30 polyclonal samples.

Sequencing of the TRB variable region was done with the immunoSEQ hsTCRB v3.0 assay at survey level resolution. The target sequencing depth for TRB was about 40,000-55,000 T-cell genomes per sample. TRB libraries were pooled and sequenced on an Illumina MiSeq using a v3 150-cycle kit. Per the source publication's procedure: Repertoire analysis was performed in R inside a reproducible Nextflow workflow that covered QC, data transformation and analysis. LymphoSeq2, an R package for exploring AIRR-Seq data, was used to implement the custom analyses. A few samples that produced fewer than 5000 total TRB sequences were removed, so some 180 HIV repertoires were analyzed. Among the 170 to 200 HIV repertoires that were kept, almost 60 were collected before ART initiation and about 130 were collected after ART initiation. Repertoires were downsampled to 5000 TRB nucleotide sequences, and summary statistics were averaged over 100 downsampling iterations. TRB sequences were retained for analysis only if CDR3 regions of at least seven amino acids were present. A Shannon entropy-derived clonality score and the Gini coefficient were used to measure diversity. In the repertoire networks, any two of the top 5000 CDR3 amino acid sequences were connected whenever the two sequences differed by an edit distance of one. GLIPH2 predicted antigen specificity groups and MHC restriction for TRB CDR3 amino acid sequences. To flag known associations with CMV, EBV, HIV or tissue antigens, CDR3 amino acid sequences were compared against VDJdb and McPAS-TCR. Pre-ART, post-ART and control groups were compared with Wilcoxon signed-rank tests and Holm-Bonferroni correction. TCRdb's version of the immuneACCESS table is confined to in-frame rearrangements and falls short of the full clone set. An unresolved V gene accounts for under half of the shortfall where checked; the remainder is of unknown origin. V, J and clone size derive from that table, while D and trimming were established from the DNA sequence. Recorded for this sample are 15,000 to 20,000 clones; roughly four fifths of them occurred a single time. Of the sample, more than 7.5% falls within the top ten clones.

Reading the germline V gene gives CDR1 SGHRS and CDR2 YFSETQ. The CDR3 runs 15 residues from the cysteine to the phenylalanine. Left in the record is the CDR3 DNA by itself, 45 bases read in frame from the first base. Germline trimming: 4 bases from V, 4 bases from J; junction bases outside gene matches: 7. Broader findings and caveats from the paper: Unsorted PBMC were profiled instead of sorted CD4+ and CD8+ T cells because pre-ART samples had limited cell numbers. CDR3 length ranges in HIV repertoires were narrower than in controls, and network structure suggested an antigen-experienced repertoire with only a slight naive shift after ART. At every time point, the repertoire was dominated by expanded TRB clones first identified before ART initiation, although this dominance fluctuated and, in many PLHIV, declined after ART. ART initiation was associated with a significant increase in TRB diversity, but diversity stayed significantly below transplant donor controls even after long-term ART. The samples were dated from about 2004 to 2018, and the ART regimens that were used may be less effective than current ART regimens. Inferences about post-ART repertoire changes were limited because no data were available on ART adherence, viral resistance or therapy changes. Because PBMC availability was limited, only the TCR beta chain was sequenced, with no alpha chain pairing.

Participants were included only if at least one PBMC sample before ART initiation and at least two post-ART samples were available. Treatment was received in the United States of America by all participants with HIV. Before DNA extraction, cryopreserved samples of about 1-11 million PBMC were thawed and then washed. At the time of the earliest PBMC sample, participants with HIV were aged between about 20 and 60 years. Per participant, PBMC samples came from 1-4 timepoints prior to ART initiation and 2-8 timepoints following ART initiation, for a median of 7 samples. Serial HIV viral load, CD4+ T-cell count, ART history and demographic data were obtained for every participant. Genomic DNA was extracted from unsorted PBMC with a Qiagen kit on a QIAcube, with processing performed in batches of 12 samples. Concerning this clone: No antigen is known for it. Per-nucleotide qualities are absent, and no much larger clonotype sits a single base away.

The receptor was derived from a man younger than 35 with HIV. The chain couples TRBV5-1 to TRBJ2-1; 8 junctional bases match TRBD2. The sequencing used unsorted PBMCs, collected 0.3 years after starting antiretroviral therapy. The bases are TGCGCCAGCAGCCGGGCGGGGGGTGATTACAATGAGCAGTTCTTC. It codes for CASSRAGGDYNEQFF.